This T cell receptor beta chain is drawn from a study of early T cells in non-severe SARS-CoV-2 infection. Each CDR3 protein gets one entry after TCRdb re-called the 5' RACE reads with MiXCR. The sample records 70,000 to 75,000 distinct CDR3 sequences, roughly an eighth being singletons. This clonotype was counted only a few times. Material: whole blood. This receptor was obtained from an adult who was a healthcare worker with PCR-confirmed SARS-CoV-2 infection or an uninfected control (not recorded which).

DNA for the CDR3: TGTGCCAGCAGCCAAGATACCGGGGGGGCGGGTGATACGCAGTATTTT. Its protein is CASSQDTGGAGDTQYF. This rearrangement joins TRBV4-2 to TRBJ2-3; 8 bases match TRBD2. The CDR3 covers 16 residues. Trimming removed 0 bases from V and 6 bases from J; junction bases left unmatched: 8. CDR1 LGHNA and CDR2 YNFKEQ come from the germline V gene.